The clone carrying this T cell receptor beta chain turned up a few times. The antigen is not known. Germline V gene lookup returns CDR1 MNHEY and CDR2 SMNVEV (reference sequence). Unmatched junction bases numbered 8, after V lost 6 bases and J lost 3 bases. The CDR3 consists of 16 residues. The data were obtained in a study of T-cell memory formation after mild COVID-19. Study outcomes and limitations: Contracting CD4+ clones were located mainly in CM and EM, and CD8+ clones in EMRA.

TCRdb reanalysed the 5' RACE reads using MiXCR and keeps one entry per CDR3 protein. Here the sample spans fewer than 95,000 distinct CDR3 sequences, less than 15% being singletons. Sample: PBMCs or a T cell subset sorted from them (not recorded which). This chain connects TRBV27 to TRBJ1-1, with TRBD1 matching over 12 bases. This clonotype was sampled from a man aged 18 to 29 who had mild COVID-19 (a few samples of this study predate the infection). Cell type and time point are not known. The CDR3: CASRQTGTGGYTEAFF. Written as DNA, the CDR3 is TGTGCCAGCAGACAAACCGGGACAGGGGGCTACACTGAAGCTTTCTTT.